The sequence of this TCR beta chain was determined in a study of T cell responses to AZD1222 COVID-19 vaccine. Some clones are missing from TCRdb's copy, which holds only in-frame ones; the method was immunoSEQ multiplex PCR. The table lists roughly 80,000 clones, roughly nine tenths of them singletons. For this clone: The antigen is unknown.

General observations from the study: The sample set comprised mostly white British donors with more females, and clonal diversity was possibly underestimated.

Looked up from germline, CDR1 is MNHEY and CDR2 is SMNVEV (reference sequence). CDR3 length: 13 amino acids. The ends lost 5 bases at V and 3 bases at J; junction bases unmatched: 3. Here the sequenced sample was peripheral blood, taken 28 days after the second AZD1222 dose. This clonotype was obtained from an adult who received the AZD1222 COVID-19 vaccine. This chain joins TRBV27 and TRBJ2-7; 8 positions agree with TRBD1. CDR3 bases: TGTGCCAGCAGTACAGACAGGGGCTACGAGCAGTACTTC. It is translated as CASSTDRGYEQYF.